Detailed here is one T cell receptor beta chain. Primers for the PCR totalled 60 Vbeta and 13 Jbeta. The method was immunoSEQ multiplex PCR; TCRdb's version includes in-frame clones alone and lacks a portion of them. The data show approximately 160,000 clones, about four fifths seen once. Germline-derived CDR1 and CDR2 are LNHDA and SQIVND (reference sequence). CDR3 length: 12 residues. V lost 3 bases and J lost 8, with 10 bases in between. This entry is derived from a study of cytomegalovirus exposure and HLA in healthy donors. This sequence joins TRBV19 and TRBJ1-1; possibly TRBD1 for D (5 bases). The TCR comes from a girl under 18 in good health and CMV-seropositive. The sequenced sample was PBMCs. The CDR3 nucleotides read TGTGCCAGTAGTATGTCCCCAGGGGAAGCTTTCTTT. It specifies CASSMSPGEAFF.